These 20 T cell receptor beta chains were sequenced from one sample in a study of CD8+ T cells in alopecia areata. TCR sequencing used cDNA made by reverse transcription of extracted RNA. Some clones are missing from TCRdb's copy, which holds only in-frame ones; the method was immunoSEQ multiplex PCR. Of about 140,000 clones in the sample, around 50% are singletons; the top ten hold 15%. Treatment defined: oral pan-JAK inhibitor, 5-10 mg twice daily. The sample consisted of CD8+ T cells sorted from blood, taken at week 4, from a patient treated with tofacitinib. These receptors originate from a human donor with alopecia areata.

This clone was seen more than once but under ten times. The chain links TRBV23-1 to TRBJ1-5, with D perhaps matching TRBD1 (6 bases). TRBV23-1 is an ORF for which the function is uncertain. There are 14 residues in the CDR3. Trimming stripped 2 bases from V and 2 bases from J, with 7 bases between. The CDR3 is CASSQQGCNQPQHF. Written as DNA, the CDR3 is TGCGCCAGCAGTCAACAGGGGTGCAATCAGCCCCAGCATTTT.

The V gene is TRBV25-1, the J gene TRBJ2-1, with 7 nucleotides matching TRBD1. V dropped 5 bases and J dropped 6; count of bases not matched to a gene: 7. CDR1 is MGHDK and CDR2 is SYGVNS in the germline V gene. The CDR3 runs to 14 residues. CDR3 coding DNA: TGTGCCAGCAGTTATCATGGACAGGCCAATGAGCAGTTCTTC. Its protein product is CASSYHGQANEQFF.

This clone was seen ten or more times. This sample also contains other DNA sequences that code for the same CDR3. This chain connects TRBV27 to TRBJ2-1; D is perhaps TRBD1 (5 bases). CDR1 and CDR2 (germline): MNHEY, SMNVEV (reference sequence). V was shortened by 6 bases and J by 6 bases, with 6 bases between the two germline ends. The CDR3 is 11 residues long. CDR3 protein: CASSTGNEQFF. The CDR3 DNA reads as TGTGCCAGCAGCACAGGCAATGAGCAGTTCTTC.

V usage is TRBV29-1 and J usage is TRBJ2-7, with a possible D match to TRBD2 (7 bases). CDR1 SQVTM and CDR2 ANQGSEA come from the germline V gene. V was pared by 5 bases and J by 4 bases, with 15 bases between. The CDR3 consists of 13 residues. CDR3 in amino acids: CSVSGGATYEQYF. CDR3 DNA: TGCAGCGTTTCTGGGGGGGCGACTTACGAGCAGTACTTC.

This clone was counted between two and nine times. This chain links TRBV19 with TRBJ2-1, with 11 bases identical to TRBD2. The germline V gene has CDR1 LNHDA and CDR2 SQIVND (reference sequence). CDR3 length: 19 amino acids. Unmatched junction bases numbered 10, after V lost 3 bases and J lost 0 bases. The DNA of the CDR3 is TGTGCCAGTAGTATTCTAGCGGGGGGCCCACTAAGCTCCTACAATGAGCAGTTCTTC. Amino acids: CASSILAGGPLSSYNEQFF.

Within the sample, this clone is medium-sized. This sequence joins TRBV6-6 and TRBJ2-3; D possibly corresponds to TRBD1 (5 bases). V lost 3 bases, J lost 2 bases, and 9 bases lay in between. The CDR3 totals 14 residues. The germline CDR1 and CDR2 sequences are MNHNY and SVGAGI (reference sequence). CDR3 sequence (DNA): TGTGCCAGCAGTTATACGGACACCACAGATACGCAGTATTTT. This translates into CASSYTDTTDTQYF.

This chain uses TRBV9 with TRBJ2-5; unclear D gene. CDR1 is SGDLS and CDR2 is YYNGEE in the germline V gene. The CDR3 has 17 residues. V was pared by 0 bases and J by 4 bases, with 19 bases between. In nucleotides, the CDR3 is TGTGCCAGCAGCGTAGAGGATGGGGTCCCGCCGGGAGAGACCCAGTACTTC. Translating it yields CASSVEDGVPPGETQYF.

This clone was picked up a small number of times. The gene calls are TRBV6-1 and TRBJ2-1, with 10 bases that match TRBD1. The length of the CDR3 is 15 residues. Germline lookup yields CDR1 MNHNS and CDR2 SASEGT. V dropped 6 bases and J dropped 8; count of bases not matched to a gene: 10. The CDR3, as DNA: TGTGCCAGCAGAAAGTTCCGGGACAGGGGAGATGAGCAGTTCTTC. Translated: CASRKFRDRGDEQFF.

CDR3 residues: CASSLEVGEAYEQYF. Written as DNA, the CDR3 is TGTGCCAGCAGCTTAGAGGTGGGTGAGGCGTACGAGCAGTACTTC. The chain recombines TRBV11-2 with TRBJ2-7; D not resolved. Trimming shortened V by 0 bases and J by 4 bases, and 13 bases separated the two germline ends. The CDR3 spans 15 residues. CDR1 is SGHAT, CDR2 FQNNGV, per germline.

This clone was recorded a few times. The chain has TRBV29-1 and TRBJ2-1; 9 bases agree with TRBD2. The CDR3 runs 12 residues. V was pared by 3 bases and J by 10 bases, with 4 bases of the junction left unmatched. Germline V CDR1 and CDR2: SQVTM, ANQGSEA. Written as DNA, the CDR3 is TGCAGCGTTGACAGCGGGGGGAGCGAGCAGTTCTTC. Translated, it gives CSVDSGGSEQFF.

This chain connects TRBV11-2 to TRBJ1-1, with D maybe TRBD1 (5 bases). The V gene lost 3 bases and the J gene lost 4 bases, with 12 bases spanning the gap. The CDR3 has 14 amino acids. Germline CDR1 reads SGHAT; CDR2 reads FQNNGV. In DNA, the CDR3 is TGTGCCAGCAGCTTTCGGGGGGTTCTCACTGAAGCTTTCTTT. Its protein product is CASSFRGVLTEAFF.

This chain uses TRBV9 with TRBJ2-7, with D perhaps matching TRBD1 (5 bases). With 2 bases removed from V and 1 base from J, the gap between germline ends came to 10 bases. Germline CDR1 and CDR2: SGDLS and YYNGEE. The length of the CDR3 is 14 residues. As DNA, the CDR3 is TGTGCCAGCAGCGTCCACAGGTCTTCCTACGAGCAGTACTTC. Protein product: CASSVHRSSYEQYF. The complete variable domain, with remaining parts taken from reference TRBV9 and TRBJ2-7, reads DSGVTQTPKHLITATGQRVTLRCSPRSGDLSVYWYQQSLDQGLQFLIQYYNGEERAKGNILERFSAQQFPDLHSELNLSSLELGDSALYFCASSVHRSSYEQYFGPGTRLTVT.

A remark on this clone: The junction shows a germline mismatch at one end, possibly a read error. This chain uses TRBV5-1 with TRBJ2-2; 8 bases align to TRBD1. The CDR3 consists of 16 residues. Per germline, CDR1 SGHRS and CDR2 YFSETQ. The CDR3 DNA follows: TGCGCCAGCAGATTGGACAGGGCTATAGTACCCGGGGAGCTGTTTTTT. This sequence encodes CASRLDRAIVPGELFF.

This chain links TRBV13 with TRBJ1-2, with 7 bases lining up with TRBD1. The length of the CDR3 is 13 residues. Trimming at V came to 5 bases and at J to 2 bases, leaving 2 bases not matched to a gene. From germline, CDR1 is PRHDT and CDR2 FYEKMQ (reference sequence). The CDR3 loop is CASSPTGNYGYTF. CDR3 in DNA: TGTGCCAGCAGCCCGACAGGGAACTATGGCTACACCTTC.

V gene TRBV7-9 combines with J gene TRBJ2-3, with D uncertain. Trimming removed 7 bases from V and 0 bases from J, with 20 bases in between. Germline loops: CDR1 SEHNR, CDR2 FQNEAQ (reference sequence). This CDR3 is built from 17 residues. CDR3 in amino acids: CASTLGMGGPSTDTQYF. In DNA, the CDR3 is TGTGCCAGCACCCTAGGAATGGGCGGCCCAAGCACAGATACGCAGTATTTT.

The CDR3 spells CASSSRGSPLHF. For the CDR3, the DNA is TGTGCCAGCAGTTCCAGGGGGTCACCCCTCCACTTT. The chain recombines TRBV27 with TRBJ1-6; the match to TRBD1 covers 7 bases. This CDR3 is built from 12 residues. The V gene end was trimmed by 4 bases and the J gene end by 10 bases; junction bases not matched to a gene: 1. Germline V gene sequence: CDR1 MNHEY, CDR2 SMNVEV (reference sequence).

This chain links TRBV10-3 with TRBJ1-1; D gene uncertain. Trimming removed 0 bases at V and 10 bases at J, with 9 bases between. CDR3 size: 12 residues. CDR1 and CDR2 from the germline V gene are ENHRY and SYGVKD. The CDR3 sequence is CAISESLNGAFF. For the CDR3, the DNA is TGTGCCATCAGTGAGTCGTTGAATGGAGCTTTCTTT.

This chain connects TRBV7-8 to TRBJ2-7, with 8 bases matching TRBD1. Germline-derived CDR1 and CDR2 are SGHVS and FQNEAQ. CDR3 length: 14 residues. V lost 1 base, J lost 2 bases, and 1 base stayed unmatched. Here the CDR3 reads CASSLVGQAYEQYF. The CDR3 coding sequence is TGTGCCAGCAGCTTAGTGGGACAGGCCTACGAGCAGTACTTC.

The chain is built from TRBV27 and TRBJ1-2; D gene ambiguous. Trimming cost V 6 bases and J 7 bases, with 12 bases left between them. Germline assignment: CDR1 MNHEY and CDR2 SMNVEV (reference sequence). The CDR3 consists of 12 residues. The CDR3 nucleotides read TGTGCCAGCAGCGACGGACCCTTTGGCTACACCTTC. It translates to CASSDGPFGYTF.

The rearrangement joins TRBV6-5 to TRBJ1-2; TRBD1 agrees at 7 bases. Germline V lookup: CDR1 MNHEY, CDR2 SVGAGI. CDR3 length: 13 amino acids. The ends lost 5 bases at V and 3 bases at J; junction bases unmatched: 3. The CDR3 sequence: CASSTDRDYGYTF. DNA of the CDR3: TGTGCCAGCAGTACTGACAGGGACTATGGCTACACCTTC.